This T cell receptor (beta chain) was observed in a study of blood T cells in healthy people across ages. It was with a sample-barcoded 5' primer and a J-beta primer mix that a second PCR of roughly 7 to 12 cycles was run. TCRdb re-analysed the 5' RACE reads in MiXCR, keeping a single row per CDR3 protein. The sample lists under 850,000 distinct CDR3 sequences; 35% to 40% were seen once. In each sample, at least 6 million PBMCs were isolated. This TCR came from a man aged 18-30 years in good health. The sequenced material came from blood.

The CDR3 is CSAKRTGFSPLHF. The CDR3 DNA reads TGCAGTGCTAAAAGGACAGGGTTTTCACCCCTCCACTTT. The V gene is TRBV20-1, the J gene TRBJ1-6; 8 positions agree with TRBD1. This CDR3 has 13 amino acids. The trim removed 4 bases at V and 9 bases at J, leaving 5 bases unmatched. The germline gives CDR1 DFQATT, CDR2 SNEGSKA (reference sequence).